These T cell receptor beta chains were read from a single sample in a study of T cells in Graves' hyperthyroidism and ophthalmopathy. TCRdb recomputed calls from the multiplex PCR reads with MiXCR, one row per CDR3 protein. The table has approximately 330,000 distinct CDR3 sequences, over 15% seen once; the top ten hold about half. The sequenced material came from blood. All receptors derive from a woman aged 45-59 years with Graves' hyperthyroidism. The CDR3 runs from the conserved cysteine through the conserved F or W. The order of the fields is J gene, V gene, CDR3 protein.

TRBJ2-1,TRBV11-2,CASSLRTGLNYNEQFF
TRBJ1-1,TRBV4-1,CASSPGQFMNTEAFF
TRBJ1-4,TRBV6-1,CASSPGTGGYEKLFF
TRBJ2-2,TRBV28,CASTRLAGELFF
TRBJ2-7,TRBV28,CASRDSVSYEQYF
TRBJ2-3,TRBV19,CASSKPSYNPDTQYF
TRBJ2-3,TRBV7-9,CASSTRLGSTDTQYF
TRBJ1-1,TRBV5-1,CASSLEGTALNTEAFF
TRBJ2-7,TRBV5-1,CASSPYPSGGSYEQYF
TRBJ1-1,TRBV2,CASNNRVNTEAFF
TRBJ1-1,TRBV7-9,CASSVGNVGDTEAFF